The clone carrying this TCR beta chain was recorded many times. Its specificity is unknown. The CDR3 regions of TCR beta were amplified from RNA transcripts. Using the HTBI primer set, a first-round RT-PCR was run on the TCR CDR3. TCRdb recomputed calls from the multiplex PCR reads with MiXCR, one row per CDR3 protein. Of some 270,000 distinct CDR3 sequences listed, more than 20% are singletons. Uncontrolled infection, other autoimmune disease, pregnancy or lactation barred patients from enrollment. The data belong to a study of T cells in Graves' hyperthyroidism and ophthalmopathy. At the level of the study: Upon initial diagnosis and before any treatment, peripheral blood was collected.

V was clipped by 5 bases and J by 6 bases; unmatched bases: 4. The CDR3 runs 13 residues. Findings and caveats of the study: By a 13 V-J model, ophthalmopathy was set apart from stable hyperthyroidism. Blood also carried most thyroid clonotypes expanded above 0.001.

The chain couples TRBV12-3 or TRBV12-4 to TRBJ1-5, with TRBD1 identical over 7 bases. The sample taken for sequencing was blood. The receptor was derived from a woman aged 40 to 50 with Graves' ophthalmopathy. The CDR3 protein is CASSPGGSQPQHF. The CDR3 DNA follows: TGTGCCAGCAGTCCAGGGGGGAGTCAGCCCCAGCATTTT.